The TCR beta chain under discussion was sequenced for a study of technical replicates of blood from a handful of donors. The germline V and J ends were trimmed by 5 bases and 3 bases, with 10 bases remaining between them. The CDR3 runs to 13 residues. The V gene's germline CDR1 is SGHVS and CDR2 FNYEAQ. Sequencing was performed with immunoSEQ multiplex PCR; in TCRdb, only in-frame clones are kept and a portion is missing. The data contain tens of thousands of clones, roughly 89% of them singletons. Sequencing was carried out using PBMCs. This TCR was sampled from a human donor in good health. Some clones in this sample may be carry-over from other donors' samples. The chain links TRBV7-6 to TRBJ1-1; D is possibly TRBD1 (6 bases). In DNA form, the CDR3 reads TGTGCCAGCAGCCGAGGGGGGGACACTGAAGCTTTCTTT. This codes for CASSRGGDTEAFF.